One and the same sample provided the 5 T cell receptor beta chains below, sequenced in a study of T cells in Graves' hyperthyroidism and ophthalmopathy. From RNA transcripts, TCR beta CDR3 regions were amplified. Carried out on the TCR CDR3, a first-round RT-PCR used the HTBI primer set. Each CDR3 protein is one row after TCRdb ran MiXCR on the multiplex PCR reads. The profile covers under 400,000 distinct CDR3 sequences, with roughly 14% appearing a single time and 9.5% to 11% taken by the ten largest. The material sequenced was blood. The origin of the receptors is a woman aged 60 to 75 with Graves' hyperthyroidism.

This clonotype was recorded at least ten times. V is TRBV7-6 and J is TRBJ2-1; 11 bases match TRBD2. Per germline, CDR1 SGHVS and CDR2 FNYEAQ. The CDR3 totals 17 residues. Unmatched junction bases numbered 10, after V lost 4 bases and J lost 5 bases. DNA of the CDR3: TGTGCCAGCAGCTCGAAACCCCCGGGACTAGCGGACAATGAGCAGTTCTTC. It specifies CASSSKPPGLADNEQFF.

This clonotype was seen repeatedly, ten times or more. V and J are TRBV20-1 and TRBJ1-4, with 10 nucleotides matching TRBD1. This CDR3 has 14 amino acids. The V gene end was trimmed by 4 bases and the J gene end by 6 bases; junction bases not matched to a gene: 5. Germline CDR1 DFQATT, CDR2 SNEGSKA (reference sequence). The CDR3 DNA sequence: TGCAGTGCTACGACCGGGACAGGGGATGAAAAACTGTTTTTT. It yields the protein CSATTGTGDEKLFF.

This clonotype was counted a few times. The chain carries TRBV20-1 and TRBJ2-4; 10 bases fit TRBD2. Per the germline V gene, CDR1 is DFQATT and CDR2 is SNEGSKA (reference sequence). J was trimmed by 4 bases and V by 5 bases; bases with no gene match: 8. This CDR3 contains 15 residues. The CDR3: CSAGISGRDKNIQYF. CDR3 sequence (DNA): TGCAGTGCTGGTATCAGCGGGAGGGATAAAAACATTCAGTACTTC.

This chain uses TRBV28 with TRBJ2-3; D not resolved. The CDR3 contains 18 residues. V lost 6 bases to trimming and J lost 1 base, with 23 bases between them. From germline, CDR1 is MDHEN and CDR2 SYDVKM. This chain's CDR3 is CASSPALGTGVGTDTQYF. CDR3 coding DNA: TGTGCCAGCAGCCCCGCCTTAGGTACCGGTGTGGGCACAGATACGCAGTATTTT. Drawing the rest from reference TRBV28 and TRBJ2-3, the complete variable domain is DVKVTQSSRYLVKRTGEKVFLECVQDMDHENMFWYRQDPGLGLRLIYFSYDVKMKEKGDIPEGYSVSREKKERFSLILESASTNQTSMYLCASSPALGTGVGTDTQYFGPGTRLTVL.

This clonotype was found many times. The CDR3 sequence is CASSLHSYEQYF. In DNA form, the CDR3 reads TGTGCCAGCAGCCTACACTCCTACGAGCAGTACTTC. The chain uses TRBV3-1 and TRBJ2-7; D is unresolved. V was trimmed by 4 bases and J by 0 bases, leaving 4 bases between them. Looked up from germline, CDR1 is LGHDT and CDR2 is YNNKEL (reference sequence). CDR3 length: 12 amino acids.